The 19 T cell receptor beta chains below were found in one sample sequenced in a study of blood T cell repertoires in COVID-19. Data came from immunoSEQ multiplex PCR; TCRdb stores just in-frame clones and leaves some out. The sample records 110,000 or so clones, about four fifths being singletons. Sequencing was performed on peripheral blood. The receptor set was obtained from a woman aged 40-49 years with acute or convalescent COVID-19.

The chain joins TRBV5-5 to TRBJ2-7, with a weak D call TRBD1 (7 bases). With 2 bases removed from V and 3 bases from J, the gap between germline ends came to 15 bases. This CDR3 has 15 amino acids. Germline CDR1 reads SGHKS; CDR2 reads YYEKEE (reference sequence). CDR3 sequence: CASSFNQGGSYEQYF. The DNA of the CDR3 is TGTGCCAGCAGCTTCAATCAGGGGGGCAGCTACGAGCAGTACTTC.

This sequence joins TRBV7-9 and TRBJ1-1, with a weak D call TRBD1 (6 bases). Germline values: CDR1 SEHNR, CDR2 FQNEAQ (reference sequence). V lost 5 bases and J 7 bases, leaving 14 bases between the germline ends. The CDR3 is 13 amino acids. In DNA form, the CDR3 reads TGTGCCAGCAGCATGATACAGGGCCTTGAAGCTTTCTTT. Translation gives CASSMIQGLEAFF.

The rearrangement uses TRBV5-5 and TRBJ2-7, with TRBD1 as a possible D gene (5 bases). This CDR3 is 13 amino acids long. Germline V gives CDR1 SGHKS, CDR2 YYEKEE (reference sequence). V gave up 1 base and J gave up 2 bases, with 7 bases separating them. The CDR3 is CASSLLGAYEQYF. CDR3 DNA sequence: TGTGCCAGCAGCTTGTTAGGGGCCTACGAGCAGTACTTC. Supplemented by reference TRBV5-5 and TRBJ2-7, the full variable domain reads DAGVTQSPTHLIKTRGQQVTLRCSPISGHKSVSWYQQVLGQGPQFIFQYYEKEERGRGNFPDRFSARQFPNYSSELNVNALLLGDSALYLCASSLLGAYEQYFGPGTRLTVT.

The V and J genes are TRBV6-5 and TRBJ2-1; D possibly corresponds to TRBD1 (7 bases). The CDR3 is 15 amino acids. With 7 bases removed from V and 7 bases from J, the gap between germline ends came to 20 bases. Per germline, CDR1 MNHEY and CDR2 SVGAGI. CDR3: CASTDQGGVDNEQFF. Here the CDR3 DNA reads TGTGCCAGCACGGATCAGGGGGGAGTCGATAATGAGCAGTTCTTC.

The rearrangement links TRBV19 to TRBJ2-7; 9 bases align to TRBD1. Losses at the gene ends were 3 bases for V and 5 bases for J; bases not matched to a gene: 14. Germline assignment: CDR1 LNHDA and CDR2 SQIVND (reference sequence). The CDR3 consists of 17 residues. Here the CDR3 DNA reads TGTGCCAGTAGTATTACGCCTTCTCGGGACAGGGCCCACGAGCAGTACTTC. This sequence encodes CASSITPSRDRAHEQYF.

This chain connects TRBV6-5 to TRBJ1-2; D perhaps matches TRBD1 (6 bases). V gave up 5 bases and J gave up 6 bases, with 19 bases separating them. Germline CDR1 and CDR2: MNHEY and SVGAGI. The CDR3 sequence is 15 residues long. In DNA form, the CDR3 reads TGTGCCAGCAGTAACAGGGTAGAGGGTGTCCATGGCTACACCTTC. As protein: CASSNRVEGVHGYTF.

Here the CDR3 reads CATQRGVEQFF. The DNA for the CDR3 is TGTGCCACCCAACGGGGTGTAGAGCAGTTCTTC. The chain recombines TRBV25-1 with TRBJ2-1, with D possibly being TRBD2 (5 bases). Germline CDR1 reads MGHDK; CDR2 reads SYGVNS. The CDR3 contains 11 residues. Trimming cost V 10 bases and J 10 bases, with 14 bases left between them.

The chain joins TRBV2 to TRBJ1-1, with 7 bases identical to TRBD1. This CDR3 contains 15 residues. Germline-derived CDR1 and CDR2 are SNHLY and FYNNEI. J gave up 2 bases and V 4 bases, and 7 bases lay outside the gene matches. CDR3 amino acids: CASSGAGTANTEAFF. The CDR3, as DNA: TGTGCCAGCAGTGGGGCGGGGACAGCCAACACTGAAGCTTTCTTT.

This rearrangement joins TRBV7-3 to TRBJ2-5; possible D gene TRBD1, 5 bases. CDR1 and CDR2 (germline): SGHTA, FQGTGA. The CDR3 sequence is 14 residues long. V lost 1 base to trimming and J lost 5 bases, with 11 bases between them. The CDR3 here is CASSLRQGVETQYF. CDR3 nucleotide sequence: TGTGCCAGCAGCTTAAGGCAGGGCGTCGAGACCCAGTACTTC.

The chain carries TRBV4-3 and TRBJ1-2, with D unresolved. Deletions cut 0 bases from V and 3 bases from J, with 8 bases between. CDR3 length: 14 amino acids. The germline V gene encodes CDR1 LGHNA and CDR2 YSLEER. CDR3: CASSQDLRYYGYTF. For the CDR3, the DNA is TGCGCCAGCAGCCAAGATCTGAGGTACTATGGCTACACCTTC.

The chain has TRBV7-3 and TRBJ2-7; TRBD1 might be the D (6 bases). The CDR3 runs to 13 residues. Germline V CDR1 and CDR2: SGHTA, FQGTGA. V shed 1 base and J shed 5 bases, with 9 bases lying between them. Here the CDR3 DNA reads TGTGCCAGCAGCTTAAGGGGGCTCCACGAGCAGTACTTC. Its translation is CASSLRGLHEQYF.

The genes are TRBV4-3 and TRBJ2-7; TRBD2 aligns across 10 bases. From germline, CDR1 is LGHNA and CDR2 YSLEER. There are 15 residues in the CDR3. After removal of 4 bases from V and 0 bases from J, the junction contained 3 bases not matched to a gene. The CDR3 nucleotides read TGCGCCAGCAGCCTAACTAGCGGGGCCTCCTACGAGCAGTACTTC. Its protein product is CASSLTSGASYEQYF.

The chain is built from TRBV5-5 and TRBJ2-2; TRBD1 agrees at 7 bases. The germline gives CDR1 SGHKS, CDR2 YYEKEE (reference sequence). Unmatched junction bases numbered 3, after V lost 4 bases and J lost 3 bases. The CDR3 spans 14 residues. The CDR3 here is CASSRDRDTGELFF. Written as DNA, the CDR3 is TGTGCCAGCAGCCGAGACAGGGACACCGGGGAGCTGTTTTTT.

The CDR3 is CASSLVNYEQYF. The CDR3 region has the DNA TGTGCCAGCAGCTTAGTAAACTACGAGCAGTACTTC. The J gene is TRBJ2-7, the V gene TRBV7-9, with D unresolved. V was shortened by 1 base and J by 3 bases, with 4 bases between the two germline ends. Germline CDR1 and CDR2: SEHNR and FQNEAQ (reference sequence). The CDR3 runs to 12 residues.

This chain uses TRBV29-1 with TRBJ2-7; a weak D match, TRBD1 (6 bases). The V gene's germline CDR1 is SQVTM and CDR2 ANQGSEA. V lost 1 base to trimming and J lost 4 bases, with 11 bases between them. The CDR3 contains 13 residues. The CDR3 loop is CSVEGRQGYEQYF. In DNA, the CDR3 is TGCAGCGTTGAAGGTCGGCAGGGGTACGAGCAGTACTTC.

The chain's CDR3 is CASSQKTALGTGNTIYF. CDR3 coding DNA: TGTGCCAGCTCACAGAAGACAGCCCTAGGAACTGGAAACACCATATATTTT. J is TRBJ1-3 and V is TRBV18; possibly TRBD1 for D (5 bases). The CDR3 loop spans 17 amino acids. Germline loops: CDR1 KGHSH, CDR2 LQKENI. V shed 4 bases and J shed 2 bases, with 18 bases lying between them. Drawing the rest from reference TRBV18 and TRBJ1-3, the complete variable domain is NAGVMQNPRHLVRRRGQEARLRCSPMKGHSHVYWYRQLPEEGLKFMVYLQKENIIDESGMPKERFSAEFPKEGPSILRIQQVVRGDSAAYFCASSQKTALGTGNTIYFGEGSWLTVV.

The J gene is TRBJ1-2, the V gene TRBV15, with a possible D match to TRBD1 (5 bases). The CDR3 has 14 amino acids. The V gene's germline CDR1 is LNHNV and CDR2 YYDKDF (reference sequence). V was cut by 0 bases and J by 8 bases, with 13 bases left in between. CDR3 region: CATSRDRAGRGYTF. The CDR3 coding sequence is TGTGCCACCAGCAGAGACAGGGCCGGGCGGGGCTACACCTTC.

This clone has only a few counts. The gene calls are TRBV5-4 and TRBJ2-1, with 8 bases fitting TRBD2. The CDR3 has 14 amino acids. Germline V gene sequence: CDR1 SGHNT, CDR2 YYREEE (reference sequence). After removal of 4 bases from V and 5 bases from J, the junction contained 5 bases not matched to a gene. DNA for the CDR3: TGTGCCAGCAGCCGCGGACTAGCTAACAATGAGCAGTTCTTC. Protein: CASSRGLANNEQFF.

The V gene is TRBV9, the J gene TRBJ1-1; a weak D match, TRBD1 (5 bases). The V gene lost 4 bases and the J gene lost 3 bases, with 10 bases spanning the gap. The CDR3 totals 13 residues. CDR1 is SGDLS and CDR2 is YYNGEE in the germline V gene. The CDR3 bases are TGTGCCAGCAGCAGGGGCCCGGACACTGAAGCTTTCTTT. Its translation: CASSRGPDTEAFF.